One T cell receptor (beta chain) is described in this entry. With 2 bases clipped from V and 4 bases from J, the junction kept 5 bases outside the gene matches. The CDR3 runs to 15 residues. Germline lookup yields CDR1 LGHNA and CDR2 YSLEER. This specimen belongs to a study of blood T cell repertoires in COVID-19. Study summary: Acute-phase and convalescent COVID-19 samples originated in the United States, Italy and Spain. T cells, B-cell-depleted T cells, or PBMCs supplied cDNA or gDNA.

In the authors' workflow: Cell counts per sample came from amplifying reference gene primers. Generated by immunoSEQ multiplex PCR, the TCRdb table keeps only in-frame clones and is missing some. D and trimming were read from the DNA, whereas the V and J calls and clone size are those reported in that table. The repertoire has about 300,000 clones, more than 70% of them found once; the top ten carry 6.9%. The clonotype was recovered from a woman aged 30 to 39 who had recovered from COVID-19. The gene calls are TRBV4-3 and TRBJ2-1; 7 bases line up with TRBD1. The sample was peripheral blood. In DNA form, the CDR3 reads TGCGCCAGCAGCCAACTGGGGGACAGTTACAATGAGCAGTTCTTC. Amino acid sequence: CASSQLGDSYNEQFF.